Listed here are 24 T cell receptor beta chains from one sample, sequenced in a study of cytomegalovirus exposure and HLA in healthy donors (dated by TCRdb to the late 2010s). Libraries were made using the immunoSEQ multiplex PCR assay. A mixture of 60 forward primers for TCR Vbeta segments and 13 reverse primers for TCR Jbeta segments was used in the multiplex PCR. Drawn from immuneACCESS, this table holds only the in-frame rearrangements with V and J called that TCRdb kept. Clones are partly lost; checked studies trace under half to an unresolved V gene and leave the rest unexplained. The sample table lists 80,000 to 130,000 clones, over 60% of them with a count of one. Jointly, the top ten make up roughly 3.7% of the sample. The source material was PBMCs. The receptors here all came from a female donor in good health and CMV-seropositive.

V is TRBV7-2 and J is TRBJ2-3; TRBD2 matches at 7 bases. V lost 5 bases and J lost 3; bases outside the gene matches: 11. This CDR3 comprises 16 residues. The germline CDR1 and CDR2 sequences are SGHTA and FQGNSA. CDR3 sequence: CASSATRAGVTDTQYF. DNA for the CDR3: TGTGCCAGCAGCGCAACTCGGGCGGGAGTGACAGATACGCAGTATTTT.

The chain combines TRBV21-1 with TRBJ2-4; the D call of TRBD1 is as the table states it, not checked on the DNA. TRBV21-1 is a listed pseudogene. CDR3 length: 15 amino acids. The CDR3 region is CASSRGQGKKNIQYF. The DNA of the CDR3 is TGTGCCAGCAGCAGAGGACAGGGGAAAAAAAACATTCAGTACTTC.

The V gene is TRBV19, the J gene TRBJ1-1; D is possibly TRBD1 (5 bases). The CDR3 is 12 amino acids. Germline CDR1 LNHDA, CDR2 SQIVND (reference sequence). V was clipped by 10 bases and J by 1 base, with 10 bases between them. CDR3 nucleotide sequence: TGTGCCATCGGGCAGGGGAACACTGAAGCTTTCTTT. It translates to CAIGQGNTEAFF.

This clone appeared a few times. DNA of the CDR3: TGTGCCAGCAGCTTATCTCCAGGGAACACTGAAGCTTTCTTT. It translates to CASSLSPGNTEAFF. The genes are TRBV5-5 and TRBJ1-1; D unresolved. The germline V gene encodes CDR1 SGHKS and CDR2 YYEKEE (reference sequence). The CDR3 spans 14 residues. The V and J ends lost 2 bases and 1 base respectively, with 9 bases between them.

The rearrangement uses TRBV9 and TRBJ2-1; D is ambiguous. Germline assignment: CDR1 SGDLS and CDR2 YYNGEE. V gave up 0 bases and J gave up 7 bases, with 11 bases separating them. This CDR3 comprises 14 residues. DNA for the CDR3: TGTGCCAGCAGCGTAGGAGGAGTTCGGAATGAGCAGTTCTTC. Its translation is CASSVGGVRNEQFF.

This rearrangement joins TRBV5-1 to TRBJ2-3; 9 bases line up with TRBD1. The length of the CDR3 is 16 residues. The V and J ends lost 3 bases and 2 bases, in that order; junction bases with no gene match: 7. Per germline, CDR1 SGHRS and CDR2 YFSETQ. For the CDR3, the DNA is TGCGCCAGCAGCTCAAACGACAGGGGGAACACAGATACGCAGTATTTT. It is translated as CASSSNDRGNTDTQYF.

The rearrangement joins TRBV27 to TRBJ1-6; D is perhaps TRBD1 (5 bases). The CDR3 loop spans 17 amino acids. The germline CDR1 and CDR2 sequences are MNHEY and SMNVEV (reference sequence). Trimming pared 0 bases from V and 10 bases from J, leaving 19 bases between. CDR3 bases: TGTGCCAGCAGTTTATCGGGTGGGGGGAGGGTAGGATCACCCCTCCACTTT. It encodes CASSLSGGGRVGSPLHF.

The chain joins TRBV6-4 to TRBJ2-2; tentative D call: TRBD2 (5 bases). The CDR3 length is 14 residues. Looked up from germline, CDR1 is MRHNA and CDR2 is SNTAGT. The V and J ends lost 7 bases and 3 bases respectively, with 12 bases between them. CDR3 region: CASTKAADTGELFF. The CDR3 DNA reads as TGTGCCAGCACGAAAGCAGCGGACACCGGGGAGCTGTTTTTT.

This clone was observed a handful of times. The chain couples TRBV5-1 to TRBJ2-7; 8 nucleotides agree with TRBD1. The CDR3 contains 16 residues. Trimming removed 6 bases from V and 3 bases from J; junction bases left unmatched: 14. Germline V gene data show CDR1 as SGHRS and CDR2 as YFSETQ. The CDR3 DNA sequence: TGCGCCAGCATCGTTGACCCATCAGGACAGGGCTACGAGCAGTACTTC. Residues: CASIVDPSGQGYEQYF.

The chain is built from TRBV30 and TRBJ2-5; D is undetermined. The V and J ends lost 3 bases and 0 bases respectively, with 5 bases between them. This CDR3 has 12 amino acids. Germline CDR1 and CDR2: GTSNPN and SVGIG (reference sequence). The CDR3 coding sequence is TGTGCCTGGAGCCGCGACCAAGAGACCCAGTACTTC. This translates into CAWSRDQETQYF.

The chain is built from TRBV18 and TRBJ1-4, with D tentatively TRBD1 (6 bases). Germline values: CDR1 KGHSH, CDR2 LQKENI. Trimming stripped 4 bases from V and 5 bases from J, with 11 bases between. The CDR3 is 14 residues long. DNA of the CDR3: TGTGCCAGCTCACGACAGGACGGGAATGAAAAACTGTTTTTT. Residues: CASSRQDGNEKLFF.

Only one count was recorded for this clone. This chain connects TRBV7-2 to TRBJ1-6, with a weak D call TRBD1 (5 bases). Trimming took 3 bases from V and 8 from J, leaving 11 bases between them. Germline assignment: CDR1 SGHTA and CDR2 FQGNSA. The CDR3 consists of 14 residues. The CDR3 loop is CASSLDIGYSPLHF. The CDR3 DNA is TGTGCCAGCAGCTTGGACATTGGATATTCACCCCTCCACTTT. The full variable domain, rest sourced from reference TRBV7-2 and TRBJ1-6, is GAGVSQSPSNKVTEKGKDVELRCDPISGHTALYWYRQSLGQGLEFLIYFQGNSAPDKSGLPSDRFSAERTGGSVSTLTIQRTQQEDSAVYLCASSLDIGYSPLHFGNGTRLTVT.

The CDR3 DNA reads as TGTGCCAGTAGTAGAGGAGTCAGGGACTATGGCTACACCTTC. Its protein is CASSRGVRDYGYTF. This rearrangement joins TRBV19 to TRBJ1-2; possible D gene TRBD1, 5 bases. This CDR3 has 14 amino acids. Germline V gene data show CDR1 as LNHDA and CDR2 as SQIVND (reference sequence). V was pared by 4 bases and J by 3 bases, with 12 bases between.

This rearrangement joins TRBV19 to TRBJ1-2; the D gene is possibly TRBD1 (6 bases). CDR3 length: 14 amino acids. Germline V CDR1 and CDR2: LNHDA, SQIVND (reference sequence). V was cut by 6 bases and J by 4 bases, with 15 bases left in between. DNA for the CDR3: TGTGCCAGTAGCCCCGGGGACATCACCTATGGCTACACCTTC. It specifies CASSPGDITYGYTF.

The gene calls are TRBV9 and TRBJ1-1; a possible D gene is TRBD1 (5 bases). Germline CDR1 is SGDLS and CDR2 is YYNGEE. There are 14 residues in the CDR3. Deletions cut 3 bases from V and 1 base from J, with 10 bases between. The CDR3 protein is CASSAGLTNTEAFF. The DNA of the CDR3 is TGTGCCAGCAGCGCGGGACTGACGAACACTGAAGCTTTCTTT.

The chain employs TRBV29-1 and TRBJ1-1, with 7 nucleotides matching TRBD1. V was clipped by 5 bases and J by 4 bases; unmatched bases: 4. CDR1 is SQVTM, CDR2 ANQGSEA, per germline. CDR3 length equals 12 residues. CDR3 DNA: TGCAGCGTTACGAACAGGGGCACTGAAGCTTTCTTT. Protein product: CSVTNRGTEAFF.

The chain carries TRBV5-5 and TRBJ1-6, with 8 bases matching TRBD1. The CDR3 has 14 amino acids. Germline CDR1 reads SGHKS; CDR2 reads YYEKEE (reference sequence). Unmatched junction bases numbered 1, after V lost 4 bases and J lost 4 bases. CDR3 DNA: TGTGCCAGCAGCCAGGGGGCTTATAATTCACCCCTCCACTTT. Residues: CASSQGAYNSPLHF. The variable domain in full, completed from reference TRBV5-5 and TRBJ1-6, reads DAGVTQSPTHLIKTRGQQVTLRCSPISGHKSVSWYQQVLGQGPQFIFQYYEKEERGRGNFPDRFSARQFPNYSSELNVNALLLGDSALYLCASSQGAYNSPLHFGNGTRLTVT.

Only a few counts were recorded for this clone. The chain couples TRBV10-2 to TRBJ2-1; 8 bases line up with TRBD2. The CDR3 contains 13 residues. CDR1 and CDR2 from the germline V gene are WSHSY and SAAADI. V was pared by 9 bases and J by 6 bases, with 7 bases of the junction left unmatched. CDR3 DNA: TGCGCCAGTCGTGGACTAGCTTCCAATGAGCAGTTCTTC. Translation gives CASRGLASNEQFF.

The rearrangement links TRBV6-6 to TRBJ2-2; 8 nucleotides agree with TRBD1. In germline, CDR1 is MNHNY, CDR2 SVGAGI (reference sequence). The CDR3 runs to 14 residues. V was clipped by 10 bases and J by 2 bases; unmatched bases: 6. In DNA, the CDR3 is TGTGCCACAGGGACAGGACAAAACACCGGGGAGCTGTTTTTT. It codes for CATGTGQNTGELFF.

The chain uses TRBV19 and TRBJ1-3; no clear D gene. The CDR3 sequence is 14 residues long. The germline V and J ends were trimmed by 3 bases and 4 bases, with 10 bases remaining between them. CDR1 and CDR2 (germline): LNHDA, SQIVND (reference sequence). The CDR3 here is CASSIMNSGNTIYF. The DNA of the CDR3 is TGTGCCAGTAGTATTATGAACTCCGGAAACACCATATATTTT.

CDR3 in amino acids: CASSPDRASTEAFF. The CDR3 DNA sequence: TGTGCCAGCAGCCCGGACAGGGCGAGCACTGAAGCTTTCTTT. The chain joins TRBV7-2 to TRBJ1-1; 8 bases agree with TRBD1. The CDR3 runs to 14 residues. The J segment lost 4 bases and the V segment lost 5 bases, leaving 6 bases of the junction unmatched. Per the germline V gene, CDR1 is SGHTA and CDR2 is FQGNSA.

The V gene is TRBV30, the J gene TRBJ1-2; D gene uncertain. Germline V gives CDR1 GTSNPN, CDR2 SVGIG (reference sequence). V shed 3 bases and J shed 5 bases, with 10 bases lying between them. The CDR3 has 12 residues. CDR3 region: CAWRRRRYGYTF. Here the CDR3 DNA reads TGTGCCTGGAGAAGGAGGCGGTATGGCTACACCTTC.

The chain recombines TRBV6-5 with TRBJ2-7, with 9 bases matching TRBD1. This CDR3 has 15 residues. CDR1 MNHEY and CDR2 SVGAGI come from the germline V gene. V lost 6 bases, J lost 5 bases, and 11 bases stayed unmatched. The CDR3 region has the DNA TGTGCCAGCAGGGGTTCCGGGACAGGGAACAACGAGCAGTACTTC. This encodes CASRGSGTGNNEQYF.

The chain employs TRBV15 and TRBJ1-2; maybe TRBD1 (6 bases). This CDR3 spans 15 amino acids. V was cut by 6 bases and J by 2 bases, with 16 bases left in between. The germline gives CDR1 LNHNV, CDR2 YYDKDF (reference sequence). CDR3 loop: CATSPKNRENYGYTF. In DNA form, the CDR3 reads TGTGCCACCAGTCCAAAAAACAGGGAAAACTATGGCTACACCTTC.